These 23 T cell receptor beta chains came from one sample sequenced in a study of blood T cell repertoires in COVID-19. TCRdb's table, derived via immunoSEQ multiplex PCR, lists solely in-frame clones and lacks some. This table has about 92,000 clones, approximately 90% appearing once. The sequencing input was peripheral blood. These receptor sequences come from a human donor with active COVID-19. The donor label of this sample is uncertain.

The chain recombines TRBV13 with TRBJ2-6; 7 nucleotides line up with TRBD1. The CDR3 is 15 residues long. With 5 bases clipped from V and 2 bases from J, the junction kept 3 bases outside the gene matches. CDR1 and CDR2 (germline): PRHDT, FYEKMQ (reference sequence). CDR3 DNA: TGTGCCAGCAGCCGAGGGGGCGCTGGGGCCAACGTCCTGACTTTC. Encoded protein: CASSRGGAGANVLTF.

The chain employs TRBV7-2 and TRBJ2-2, with 8 bases that match TRBD1. Germline CDR1 and CDR2: SGHTA and FQGNSA. There are 14 residues in the CDR3. Trimming cost V 5 bases and J 7 bases; bases outside gene matches: 6. The CDR3 nucleotides are TGTGCCAGCAGCCCAGGGGGCTCGGGCGGGGAGCTGTTTTTT. Amino acids: CASSPGGSGGELFF.

In its sample, this clone was seen once. The chain links TRBV24-1 to TRBJ2-1; no clear D gene. Germline loops: CDR1 KGHDR, CDR2 SFDVKD. Trimming removed 3 bases at V and 10 bases at J, with 9 bases between. The CDR3 extends over 12 amino acids. CDR3 in amino acids: CATSDRLQEQFF. In DNA, the CDR3 is TGTGCCACCAGTGATAGGCTACAGGAGCAGTTCTTC.

V and J are TRBV3-1 (or the pseudogene TRBV3-2) and TRBJ1-2; no reliable D call. V dropped 0 bases and J dropped 7 bases, with 9 bases sitting between them. CDR3 length: 13 amino acids. Germline CDR1 reads LGHDT; CDR2 reads YNNKEL (reference sequence). The CDR3 protein is CASSQDLRSGYTF. The CDR3 DNA sequence: TGTGCCAGCAGCCAAGATTTGAGATCTGGCTACACCTTC.

Only one count was recorded for this clone. The chain links TRBV28 to TRBJ1-4, with 10 bases identical to TRBD1. V was clipped by 4 bases and J by 7 bases; unmatched bases: 3. The CDR3 sequence is 14 residues long. CDR1 and CDR2 (germline): MDHEN, SYDVKM. CDR3 residues: CASSSRDRGEKLFF. The CDR3 nucleotides read TGTGCCAGCAGTTCCCGGGACAGGGGTGAAAAACTGTTTTTT.

The V call is TRBV5-5, the J call TRBJ1-2; D is possibly TRBD1 (5 bases). The ends were cut back, 0 bases at V and 2 bases at J, with 11 bases in the middle. This CDR3 region has 15 residues. The germline CDR1 and CDR2 sequences are SGHKS and YYEKEE (reference sequence). The CDR3 sequence is CASSLVAGSNYGYTF. CDR3 nucleotide sequence: TGTGCCAGCAGCTTGGTTGCAGGGTCGAACTATGGCTACACCTTC.

The J gene is TRBJ2-1, the V gene TRBV9, with 9 bases that match TRBD2. The germline gives CDR1 SGDLS, CDR2 YYNGEE. Trimming cost V 0 bases and J 2 bases; bases outside gene matches: 3. The CDR3 is 16 residues long. CDR3 DNA: TGTGCCAGCAGCGTAGACGGCGGGGGGGCCTACAATGAGCAGTTCTTC. Its protein is CASSVDGGGAYNEQFF.

V usage is TRBV5-1 and J usage is TRBJ2-1, with 9 bases aligning to TRBD1. The length of the CDR3 is 15 residues. V lost 5 bases to trimming and J lost 5 bases; unmatched junction nucleotides: 8. Germline CDR1 is SGHRS and CDR2 is YFSETQ. The CDR3 protein is CASSRDRVTNNEQFF. The CDR3 nucleotides are TGCGCCAGCAGTCGGGACAGGGTGACTAACAATGAGCAGTTCTTC.

The J gene is TRBJ1-1, the V gene TRBV10-2, with 8 bases matching TRBD1. CDR1 WSHSY and CDR2 SAAADI come from the germline V gene. This CDR3 is 13 amino acids long. V lost 8 bases to trimming and J lost 1 base; unmatched junction nucleotides: 3. The CDR3 coding sequence is TGCGCCAGCCGGGACAGGCAGAACACTGAAGCTTTCTTT. Translated: CASRDRQNTEAFF.

The chain carries TRBV9 and TRBJ2-5; 7 bases match TRBD2. Per the germline V gene, CDR1 is SGDLS and CDR2 is YYNGEE. The CDR3 spans 14 residues. V lost 0 bases and J lost 5; bases outside the gene matches: 4. This CDR3 is CASSVDGGVETQYF. The CDR3 DNA is TGTGCCAGCAGCGTAGATGGGGGGGTGGAGACCCAGTACTTC.

The CDR3: CASSRTGSEGYTF. DNA for the CDR3: TGTGCCAGCAGCCGTACAGGGTCGGAGGGCTACACCTTC. The chain combines TRBV6-5 with TRBJ1-2; the D gene is possibly TRBD1 (6 bases). Per the germline V gene, CDR1 is MNHEY and CDR2 is SVGAGI. This CDR3 region has 13 residues. Trimming removed 6 bases from V and 8 bases from J, with 16 bases in between.

DNA for the CDR3: TGTGCCAGCAGCGCACAGGCGATGGGGAATTCACCCCTCCACTTT. Amino acid sequence: CASSAQAMGNSPLHF. The chain couples TRBV25-1 to TRBJ1-6; the D gene is possibly TRBD1 (5 bases). Germline V CDR1 and CDR2: MGHDK, SYGVNS. This CDR3 spans 15 amino acids. V was shortened by 6 bases and J by 7 bases, with 16 bases between the two germline ends. Variable domain in full (rest from reference TRBV25-1 and TRBJ1-6): EADIYQTPRYLVIGTGKKITLECSQTMGHDKMYWYQQDPGMELHLIHYSYGVNSTEKGDLSSESTVSRIRTEHFPLTLESARPSHTSQYLCASSAQAMGNSPLHFGNGTRLTVT.

The J gene is TRBJ2-1, the V gene TRBV9; the D is unclear. The germline V gene encodes CDR1 SGDLS and CDR2 YYNGEE. V lost 0 bases, J lost 0 bases, and 4 bases lay in between. The CDR3 is 14 amino acids. The CDR3 protein is CASSVDSSYNEQFF. CDR3 coding DNA: TGTGCCAGCAGCGTAGACAGCTCCTACAATGAGCAGTTCTTC.

CDR3 sequence reads: CASSWTGDNSPLHF. The CDR3 DNA follows: TGTGCCAGCAGCTGGACAGGGGACAATTCACCCCTCCACTTT. The rearrangement uses TRBV5-4 and TRBJ1-6; 9 nucleotides line up with TRBD1. Germline assignment: CDR1 SGHNT and CDR2 YYREEE (reference sequence). Trimming cost V 3 bases and J 7 bases; bases outside gene matches: 2. The CDR3 length is 14 residues.

In the case of this clone: One junction end does not reproduce the germline sequence, and a read error may be involved. The chain uses TRBV6-1 and TRBJ1-1; D unclear. CDR1 and CDR2 from the germline V gene are MNHNS and SASEGT. The CDR3 length is 13 residues. The CDR3 DNA is TGTGCCAGCACTGAACGGGGGAACACTGAAGCTTTCTTT. This sequence encodes CASTERGNTEAFF.

A few counts support this clone. CDR3 DNA: TGTGCCAGCACTCCCGATACTTGGAACTATGGCTACACCTTC. Translation: CASTPDTWNYGYTF. The chain links TRBV6-5 to TRBJ1-2; D is ambiguous. Trimming took 7 bases from V and 2 from J, leaving 14 bases between them. The germline gives CDR1 MNHEY, CDR2 SVGAGI. The CDR3 has 14 residues.

This sequence joins TRBV6-1 and TRBJ1-4; possible D gene TRBD1, 5 bases. The V and J ends lost 3 bases and 8 bases respectively, with 13 bases between them. This CDR3 is 14 amino acids long. Germline values: CDR1 MNHNS, CDR2 SASEGT. As DNA, the CDR3 is TGTGCCAGCAGTGATTTGGGGGGTCGCGAAAAACTGTTTTTT. Amino acid sequence: CASSDLGGREKLFF.

This clone was observed a single time. V and J are TRBV6-6 and TRBJ2-7, with a weak D call TRBD2 (6 bases). Germline V gives CDR1 MNHNY, CDR2 SVGAGI (reference sequence). V gave up 6 bases and J gave up 2 bases, with 14 bases separating them. The CDR3 runs to 14 residues. CDR3 region: CASSPGVGTYEQYF. CDR3 in DNA: TGTGCCAGCAGCCCGGGGGTAGGAACCTACGAGCAGTACTTC.

This clone was observed once. The rearrangement joins TRBV19 to TRBJ1-1; 8 nucleotides line up with TRBD1. Germline CDR1 and CDR2: LNHDA and SQIVND (reference sequence). The CDR3 sequence is 13 residues long. V was clipped by 10 bases and J by 6 bases; unmatched bases: 10. In DNA, the CDR3 is TGTGCCACCTCACGACAGGGGTCCGCTGAAGCTTTCTTT. Translated, it gives CATSRQGSAEAFF.

The chain is built from TRBV29-1 and TRBJ1-1, with D perhaps TRBD1 (5 bases). The germline CDR1 and CDR2 sequences are SQVTM and ANQGSEA. CDR3 size: 13 residues. Trimming pared 7 bases from V and 1 base from J, leaving 13 bases between. The CDR3 is CSGARGANTEAFF. DNA of the CDR3: TGCAGCGGAGCCCGCGGGGCGAACACTGAAGCTTTCTTT.

The V call is TRBV7-9, the J call TRBJ1-4; no clear D gene. The CDR3 is 14 residues long. The ends were cut back, 2 bases at V and 8 bases at J, with 12 bases in the middle. Germline V lookup: CDR1 SEHNR, CDR2 FQNEAQ (reference sequence). The CDR3 nucleotides read TGTGCCAGCAGCTTATCCGGGGTGGACGAAAAACTGTTTTTT. It specifies CASSLSGVDEKLFF.

The chain uses TRBV11-2 and TRBJ1-1; 9 bases agree with TRBD1. Germline CDR1 reads SGHAT; CDR2 reads FQNNGV. V lost 4 bases and J lost 3; bases outside the gene matches: 15. CDR3 length equals 18 residues. The CDR3 loop is CASSSSGQGIGGDTEAFF. The CDR3 nucleotides read TGTGCCAGCAGCTCATCGGGACAGGGAATTGGTGGGGACACTGAAGCTTTCTTT.

This clone is a singleton in its sample. The V call is TRBV9, the J call TRBJ2-1; 8 bases match TRBD2. The CDR3 covers 15 residues. V lost 4 bases, J lost 4 bases, and 7 bases stayed unmatched. Germline V lookup: CDR1 SGDLS, CDR2 YYNGEE. This CDR3 is CASSSRGATYNEQFF. The CDR3 DNA sequence: TGTGCCAGCAGCTCGCGGGGGGCGACTTACAATGAGCAGTTCTTC.